This entry lists 18 T cell receptor beta chains sequenced from one sample in a study of chronic HIV infection and antiretroviral therapy. One entry per CDR3 protein results from TCRdb running MiXCR on the 5' RACE reads. The sample comprises about 38,000 distinct CDR3 sequences, more than 8% of which are singletons, and 2.9% rests with the top ten. Sequencing used peripheral blood. The receptor set was obtained from an adult who had HIV and had not received antiretroviral therapy, or was an uninfected healthy control (not recorded which).

This clonotype was picked up many times. V gene TRBV28 combines with J gene TRBJ1-1; unclear D gene. V lost 7 bases, J lost 1 base, and 7 bases lay in between. Germline V gene sequence: CDR1 MDHEN, CDR2 SYDVKM. The CDR3 has 12 residues. The CDR3 DNA reads TGTGCCAGCACAGTTGAGAACACTGAAGCTTTCTTT. This gives the protein CASTVENTEAFF. Variable domain in full (rest from reference TRBV28 and TRBJ1-1): DVKVTQSSRYLVKRTGEKVFLECVQDMDHENMFWYRQDPGLGLRLIYFSYDVKMKEKGDIPEGYSVSREKKERFSLILESASTNQTSMYLCASTVENTEAFFGQGTRLTVV.

This clonotype occurred many times. This chain connects TRBV28 to TRBJ2-1, with 9 nucleotides matching TRBD2. This CDR3 has 15 residues. The junction had 7 bases not matched to a gene; V was cut back by 8 bases and J by 2 bases. The germline gives CDR1 MDHEN, CDR2 SYDVKM. CDR3 amino acids: CASHGGRAPYNEQFF. Here the CDR3 DNA reads TGTGCCAGCCATGGCGGGAGGGCCCCCTACAATGAGCAGTTCTTC.

The chain couples TRBV5-1 to TRBJ2-4; the D is unclear. This CDR3 is built from 14 residues. V was clipped by 3 bases and J by 0 bases, with 7 bases between them. The V gene's germline CDR1 is SGHRS and CDR2 YFSETQ. Written as DNA, the CDR3 is TGCGCCAGCAGCTCGGACCTAGCCAAAAACATTCAGTACTTC. This gives the protein CASSSDLAKNIQYF. The complete variable domain, with remaining parts taken from reference TRBV5-1 and TRBJ2-4, reads KAGVTQTPRYLIKTRGQQVTLSCSPISGHRSVSWYQQTPGQGLQFLFEYFSETQRNKGNFPGRFSGRQFSNSRSEMNVSTLELGDSALYLCASSSDLAKNIQYFGAGTRLSVL.

This clonotype was recorded many times. The J gene is TRBJ2-5, the V gene TRBV4-3, with unresolved D. Per germline, CDR1 LGHNA and CDR2 YSLEER. V was cut by 4 bases and J by 0 bases, with 12 bases left in between. The CDR3 consists of 15 residues. The CDR3 DNA reads as TGCGCCAGCAGCCTGTCCATGGGCTACCAAGAGACCCAGTACTTC. It specifies CASSLSMGYQETQYF.

In this sample, this clonotype turned up a few times. V is TRBV7-2 and J is TRBJ2-1, with D tentatively TRBD2 (5 bases). Germline loops: CDR1 SGHTA, CDR2 FQGNSA. The CDR3 length is 12 residues. The ends were cut back, 5 bases at V and 6 bases at J, with 8 bases in the middle. CDR3 residues: CASSEEGNEQFF. DNA of the CDR3: TGTGCCAGCAGCGAAGAGGGCAATGAGCAGTTCTTC.

This clonotype was detected many times. The chain uses TRBV11-2 and TRBJ2-3, with a tentative D call TRBD1 (5 bases). Looked up from germline, CDR1 is SGHAT and CDR2 is FQNNGV. There are 11 residues in the CDR3. V gave up 4 bases and J gave up 6 bases, with 5 bases separating them. The CDR3, as DNA: TGTGCCAGCAGCTCAGGGGATACGCAGTATTTT. Its protein is CASSSGDTQYF.

V is TRBV7-8 and J is TRBJ2-1, with a tentative D call TRBD2 (5 bases). V shed 1 base and J shed 0 bases, with 7 bases lying between them. CDR3 length equals 15 residues. Germline V CDR1 and CDR2: SGHVS, FQNEAQ. CDR3 region: CASSLVGSSYNEQFF. DNA of the CDR3: TGTGCCAGCAGCTTAGTAGGGAGCTCCTACAATGAGCAGTTCTTC.

This clonotype was recorded at least ten times. V usage is TRBV5-1 and J usage is TRBJ2-3; 7 bases line up with TRBD1. Looked up from germline, CDR1 is SGHRS and CDR2 is YFSETQ. V lost 4 bases, J lost 2 bases, and 4 bases stayed unmatched. This CDR3 spans 14 amino acids. The CDR3 sequence is CASSTGQVTDTQYF. For the CDR3, the DNA is TGCGCCAGCAGCACAGGACAGGTCACAGATACGCAGTATTTT.

This clonotype was observed a few times. This chain links TRBV28 with TRBJ2-7; D is unresolved. Germline CDR1 is MDHEN and CDR2 is SYDVKM. V lost 2 bases and J lost 2, with 10 bases in between. The CDR3 spans 14 residues. The CDR3, as DNA: TGTGCCAGCAGTTTAGGGTCGGGCGCCTACGAGCAGTACTTC. It codes for CASSLGSGAYEQYF.

This clonotype was picked up many times. The gene calls are TRBV29-1 and TRBJ2-2; D is perhaps TRBD2 (6 bases). The germline V gene has CDR1 SQVTM and CDR2 ANQGSEA. The germline V and J ends were trimmed by 6 bases and 5 bases, with 16 bases remaining between them. CDR3 size: 14 residues. CDR3 sequence: CSVGSGSRTGELFF. The CDR3 nucleotides read TGCAGCGTCGGTTCCGGGAGCCGAACCGGGGAGCTGTTTTTT.

The genes are TRBV6-6 and TRBJ1-1; the match to TRBD1 covers 9 bases. V shed 5 bases and J 6 bases; nucleotides not matched to a gene: 13. Germline V CDR1 and CDR2: MNHNY, SVGAGI (reference sequence). The CDR3 totals 16 residues. The CDR3 sequence is CASSPLGDRDLPEAFF. The CDR3 coding sequence is TGTGCCAGCAGTCCCTTGGGGGACAGGGACTTGCCTGAAGCTTTCTTT.

This clonotype appeared a few times. The rearrangement joins TRBV20-1 to TRBJ2-7, with 7 bases lining up with TRBD1. The V gene's germline CDR1 is DFQATT and CDR2 SNEGSKA (reference sequence). CDR3 size: 13 residues. The V gene end was trimmed by 6 bases and the J gene end by 0 bases; junction bases not matched to a gene: 5. CDR3 sequence reads: CSATRDSSYEQYF. CDR3 DNA: TGCAGTGCGACGAGGGACAGCTCCTACGAGCAGTACTTC.

The V gene is TRBV28, the J gene TRBJ2-3, with D maybe TRBD1 (5 bases). CDR3 size: 14 residues. Trimming pared 7 bases from V and 2 bases from J, leaving 13 bases between. Per germline, CDR1 MDHEN and CDR2 SYDVKM. In DNA form, the CDR3 reads TGTGCCAGCAATGGTAGGGGATTCACAGATACGCAGTATTTT. This translates into CASNGRGFTDTQYF.

Ten or more counts support this clonotype. This sequence joins TRBV29-1 and TRBJ2-5; the D is unclear. Looked up from germline, CDR1 is SQVTM and CDR2 is ANQGSEA. This CDR3 is built from 14 residues. V lost 8 bases and J 2 bases, leaving 18 bases between the germline ends. The CDR3 sequence is CSTKGWMGQETQYF. DNA of the CDR3: TGCAGCACTAAAGGGTGGATGGGGCAAGAGACCCAGTACTTC.

There are a few counts of this clonotype. The chain recombines TRBV7-2 with TRBJ2-7, with a tentative D call TRBD2 (6 bases). The CDR3 totals 14 residues. Germline values: CDR1 SGHTA, CDR2 FQGNSA. V lost 2 bases and J lost 2, with 10 bases in between. The CDR3 coding sequence is TGTGCCAGCAGCTTACCGGGAGACACCTACGAGCAGTACTTC. Protein product: CASSLPGDTYEQYF.

This clonotype was detected a few times. The CDR3 here is CASSQGSGTDTQYF. CDR3 nucleotide sequence: TGCGCCAGCAGCCAAGGGTCCGGCACAGATACGCAGTATTTT. The chain has TRBV4-3 and TRBJ2-3; D remains unclear. The CDR3 has 14 residues. Germline CDR1 reads LGHNA; CDR2 reads YSLEER. V was cut by 1 base and J by 1 base, with 6 bases left in between.

By frequency in the sample, this clonotype is medium-sized. The chain couples TRBV14 to TRBJ2-3; either TRBD1 or TRBD2 may fit D (5 bases each). CDR1 is SGHDN, CDR2 FVKESK, per germline. The V end lost 5 bases, the J end lost 0 bases, and 18 bases lay between the germline ends. This CDR3 contains 17 residues. The CDR3 sequence is CASSFLVGASSTDTQYF. CDR3 in DNA: TGTGCCAGCAGCTTCCTCGTCGGGGCCTCTAGCACAGATACGCAGTATTTT.

This clonotype has a count of ten or more. The gene calls are TRBV28 and TRBJ2-5; 9 bases line up with TRBD2. The CDR3 has 14 amino acids. The V gene end was trimmed by 10 bases and the J gene end by 1 base; junction bases not matched to a gene: 7. Germline CDR1 reads MDHEN; CDR2 reads SYDVKM. The CDR3 coding sequence is TGTGCCAACCCTTGGCGGGAGGGCCAAGAGACCCAGTACTTC. Amino acids: CANPWREGQETQYF.